This TCR beta chain originates from a study of lymphopenia after photon versus proton radiotherapy. Study-wide findings and caveats: Proton therapy kept repertoires fairly stable, unlike photons, which gained effector/memory cells. Authors raise, but do not show, better survival with proton therapy. After the lymphocyte nadir, photon-treated repertoires showed oligoclonal expansion, especially of CD8+ Temra cells. In patients who died, overall survival fell as post-nadir TCR diversity dropped more.

This clone is medium-sized by share. The antigen is unknown. There are 13 residues in the CDR3. Germline V gene data show CDR1 as SGHRS and CDR2 as YFSETQ. Trimming shortened V by 0 bases and J by 8 bases, and 11 bases separated the two germline ends. TCRdb's copy holds only in-frame clones and misses some; the assay was immunoSEQ multiplex PCR. Among tens of thousands of clones listed, around 87% were seen once. This chain joins TRBV5-1 and TRBJ1-2, with D possibly being TRBD1 (5 bases). The sequence derives from a woman aged 55-69 years with cholangiocarcinoma. Some clones in this sample may be carry-over from other donors' samples. The sample in question was peripheral blood, obtained from a patient treated with proton-based radiotherapy. The CDR3 spells CASSLDGASGYTF. The CDR3 region has the DNA TGCGCCAGCAGCTTGGACGGGGCCTCCGGCTACACCTTC.